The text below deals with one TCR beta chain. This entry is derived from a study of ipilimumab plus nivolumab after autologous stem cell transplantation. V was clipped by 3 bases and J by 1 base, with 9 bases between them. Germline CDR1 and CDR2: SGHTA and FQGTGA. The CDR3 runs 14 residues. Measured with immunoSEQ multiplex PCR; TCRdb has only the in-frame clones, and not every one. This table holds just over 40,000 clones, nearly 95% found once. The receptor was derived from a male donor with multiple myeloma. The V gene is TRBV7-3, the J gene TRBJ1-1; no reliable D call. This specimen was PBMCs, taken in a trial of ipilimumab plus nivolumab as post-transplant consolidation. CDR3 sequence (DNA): TGTGCCAGCAGCTTTGCAGGAACGAACACTGAAGCTTTCTTT. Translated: CASSFAGTNTEAFF.